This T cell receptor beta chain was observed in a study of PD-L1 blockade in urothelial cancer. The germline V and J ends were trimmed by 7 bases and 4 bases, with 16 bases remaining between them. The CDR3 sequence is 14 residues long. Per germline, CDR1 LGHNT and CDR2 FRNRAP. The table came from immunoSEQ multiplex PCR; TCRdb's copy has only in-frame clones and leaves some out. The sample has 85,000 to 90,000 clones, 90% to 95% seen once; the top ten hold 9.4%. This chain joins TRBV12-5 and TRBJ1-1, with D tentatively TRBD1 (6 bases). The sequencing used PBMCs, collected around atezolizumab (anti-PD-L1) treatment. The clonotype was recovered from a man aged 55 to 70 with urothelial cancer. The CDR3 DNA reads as TGTGCTAGTGCCACTCAGGGCAGGGGCACTGAAGCTTTCTTT. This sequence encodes CASATQGRGTEAFF.